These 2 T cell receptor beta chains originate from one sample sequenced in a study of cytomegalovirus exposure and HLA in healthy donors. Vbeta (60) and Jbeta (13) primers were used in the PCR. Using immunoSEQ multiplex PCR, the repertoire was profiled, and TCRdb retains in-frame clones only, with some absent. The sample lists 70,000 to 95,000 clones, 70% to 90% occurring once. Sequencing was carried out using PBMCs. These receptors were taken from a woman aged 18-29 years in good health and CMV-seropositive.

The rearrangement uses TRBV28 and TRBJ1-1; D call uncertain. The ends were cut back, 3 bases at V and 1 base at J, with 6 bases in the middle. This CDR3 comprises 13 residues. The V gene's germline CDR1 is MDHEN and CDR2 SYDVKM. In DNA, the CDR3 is TGTGCCAGCAGTTTTGGGAGGAACACTGAAGCTTTCTTT. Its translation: CASSFGRNTEAFF.

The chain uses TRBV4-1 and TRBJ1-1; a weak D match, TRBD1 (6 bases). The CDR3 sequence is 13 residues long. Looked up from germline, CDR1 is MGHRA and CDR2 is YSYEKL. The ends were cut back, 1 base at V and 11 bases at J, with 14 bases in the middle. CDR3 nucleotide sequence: TGCGCCAGCAGCCAAGCCGCGGGGGCGCGGGCTTTCTTT. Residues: CASSQAAGARAFF.